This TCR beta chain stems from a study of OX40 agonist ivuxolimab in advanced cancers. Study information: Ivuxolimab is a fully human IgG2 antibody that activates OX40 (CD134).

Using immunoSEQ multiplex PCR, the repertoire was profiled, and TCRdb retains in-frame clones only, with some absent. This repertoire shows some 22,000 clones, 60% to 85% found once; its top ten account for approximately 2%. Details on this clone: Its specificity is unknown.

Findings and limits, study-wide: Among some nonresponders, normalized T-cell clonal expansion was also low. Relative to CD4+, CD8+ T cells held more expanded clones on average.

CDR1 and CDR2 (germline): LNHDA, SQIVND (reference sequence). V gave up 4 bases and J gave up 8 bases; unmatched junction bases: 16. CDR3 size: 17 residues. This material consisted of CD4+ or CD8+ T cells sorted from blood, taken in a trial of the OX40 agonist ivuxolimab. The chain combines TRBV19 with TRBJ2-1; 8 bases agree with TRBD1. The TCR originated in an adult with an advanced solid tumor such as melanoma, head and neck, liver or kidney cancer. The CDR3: CASSTMPRGPRVDEQFF. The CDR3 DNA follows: TGTGCCAGTAGTACCATGCCCAGGGGGCCTCGGGTCGATGAGCAGTTCTTC.